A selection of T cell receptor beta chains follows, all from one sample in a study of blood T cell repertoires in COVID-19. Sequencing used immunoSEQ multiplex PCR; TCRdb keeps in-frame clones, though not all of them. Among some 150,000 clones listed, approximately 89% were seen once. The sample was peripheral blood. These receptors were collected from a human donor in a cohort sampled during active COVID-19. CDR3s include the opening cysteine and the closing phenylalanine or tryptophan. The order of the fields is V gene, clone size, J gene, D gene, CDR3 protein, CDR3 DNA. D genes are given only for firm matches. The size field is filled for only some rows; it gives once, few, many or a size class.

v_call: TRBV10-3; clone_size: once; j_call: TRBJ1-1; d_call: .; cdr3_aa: CAISANLNTEAFF; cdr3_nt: TGTGCCATCAGTGCAAATTTGAACACTGAAGCTTTCTTT
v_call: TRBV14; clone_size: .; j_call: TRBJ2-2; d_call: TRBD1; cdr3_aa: CASSQDLGQLFSTGELFF; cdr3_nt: TGTGCCAGCAGCCAAGATCTGGGACAGTTATTCTCCACCGGGGAGCTGTTTTTT
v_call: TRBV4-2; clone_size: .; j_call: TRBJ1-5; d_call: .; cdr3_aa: CASSQDPEGPGYSNQPQHF; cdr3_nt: TGTGCCAGCAGCCAAGATCCGGAGGGCCCGGGTTATAGCAATCAGCCCCAGCATTTT
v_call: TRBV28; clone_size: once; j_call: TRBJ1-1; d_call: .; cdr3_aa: CASRGGGNTEAFF; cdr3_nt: TGTGCCAGCAGGGGCGGAGGAAACACTGAAGCTTTCTTT
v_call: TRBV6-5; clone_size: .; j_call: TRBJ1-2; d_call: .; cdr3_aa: CASTKAGNYGYTF; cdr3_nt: TGTGCCAGCACCAAGGCGGGGAACTATGGCTACACCTTC
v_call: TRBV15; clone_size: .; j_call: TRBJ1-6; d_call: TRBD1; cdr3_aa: CATSRAPGQNSPLHF; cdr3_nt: TGTGCCACCAGCAGAGCCCCGGGACAGAATTCACCCCTCCACTTT
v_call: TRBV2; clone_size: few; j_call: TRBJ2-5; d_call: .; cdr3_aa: CASSDARQLRETQYF; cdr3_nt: TGTGCCAGCAGTGATGCGAGGCAGCTCCGAGAGACCCAGTACTTC
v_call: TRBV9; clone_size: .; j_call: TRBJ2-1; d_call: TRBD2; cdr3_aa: CASTPGAGGPTEQFF; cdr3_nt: TGTGCCAGCACCCCTGGGGCGGGGGGGCCGACTGAGCAGTTCTTC
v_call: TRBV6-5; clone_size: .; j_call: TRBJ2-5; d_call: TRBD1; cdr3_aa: CASRGTAGETQYF; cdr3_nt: TGTGCCAGCAGGGGGACAGCCGGAGAGACCCAGTACTTC
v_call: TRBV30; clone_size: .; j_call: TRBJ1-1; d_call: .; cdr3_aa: CAWNAGMGTEAFF; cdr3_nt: TGTGCCTGGAATGCGGGAATGGGCACTGAAGCTTTCTTT
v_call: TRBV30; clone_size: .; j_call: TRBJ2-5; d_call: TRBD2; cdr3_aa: CAWRGLAKETQYF; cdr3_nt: TGTGCCTGGAGAGGACTAGCAAAAGAGACCCAGTACTTC
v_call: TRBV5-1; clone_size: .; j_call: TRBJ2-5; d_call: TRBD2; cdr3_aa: CASSLGLAGIHRETQYF; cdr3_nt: TGCGCCAGCAGCTTGGGTCTAGCGGGAATCCACCGAGAGACCCAGTACTTC
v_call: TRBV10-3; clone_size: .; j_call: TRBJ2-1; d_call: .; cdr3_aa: CAISESEGGNEQFF; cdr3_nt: TGTGCCATCAGTGAGTCAGAGGGAGGCAATGAGCAGTTCTTC
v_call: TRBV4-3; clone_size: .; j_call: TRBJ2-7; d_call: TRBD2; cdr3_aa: CASSQDTSGGSYEQYF; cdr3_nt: TGCGCCAGCAGCCAAGATACTAGCGGGGGCTCCTACGAGCAGTACTTC
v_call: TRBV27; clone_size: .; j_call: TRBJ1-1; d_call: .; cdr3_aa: CASSLIRETEAFF; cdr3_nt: TGTGCCAGCAGTTTAATCAGGGAAACTGAAGCTTTCTTT
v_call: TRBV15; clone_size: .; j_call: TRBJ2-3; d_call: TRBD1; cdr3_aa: CATSTYRDRGTDTQYF; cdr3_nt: TGTGCCACCAGCACTTACCGGGACAGGGGCACAGATACGCAGTATTTT
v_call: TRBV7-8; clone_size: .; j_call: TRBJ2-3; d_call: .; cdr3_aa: CASWSPRADTQYF; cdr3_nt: TGTGCCAGCTGGTCCCCGAGGGCAGATACGCAGTATTTT
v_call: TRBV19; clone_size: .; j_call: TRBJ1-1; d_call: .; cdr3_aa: CASSREGMNTEAFF; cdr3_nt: TGTGCCAGTAGTAGGGAGGGTATGAACACTGAAGCTTTCTTT
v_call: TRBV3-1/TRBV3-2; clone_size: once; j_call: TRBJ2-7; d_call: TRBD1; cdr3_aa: CASSPRDRELAYEQYF; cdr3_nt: TGTGCCAGCAGCCCCCGGGACAGGGAGCTGGCCTACGAGCAGTACTTC
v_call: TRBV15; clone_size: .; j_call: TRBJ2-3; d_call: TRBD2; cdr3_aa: CATSRGILAGGTDTQYF; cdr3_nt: TGTGCCACCAGCAGAGGAATACTAGCGGGGGGCACAGATACGCAGTATTTT
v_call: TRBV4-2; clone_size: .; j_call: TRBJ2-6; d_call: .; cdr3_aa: CASSQEGTPVHGANVLTF; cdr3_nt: TGTGCCAGCAGCCAAGAAGGGACACCCGTACATGGGGCCAACGTCCTGACTTTC
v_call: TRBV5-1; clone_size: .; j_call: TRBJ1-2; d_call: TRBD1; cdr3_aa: CASSLSTGGNYGYTF; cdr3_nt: TGCGCCAGCAGCTTATCGACAGGGGGCAACTATGGCTACACCTTC
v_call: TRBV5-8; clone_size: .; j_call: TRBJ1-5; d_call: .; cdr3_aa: CASSLTVDQPQHF; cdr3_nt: TGTGCCAGCAGCCTCACGGTCGATCAGCCCCAGCATTTT
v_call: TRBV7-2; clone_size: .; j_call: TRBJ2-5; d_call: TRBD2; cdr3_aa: CASSLASSGLQETQYF; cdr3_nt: TGTGCCAGCAGCTTAGCGTCTAGCGGGCTCCAAGAGACCCAGTACTTC
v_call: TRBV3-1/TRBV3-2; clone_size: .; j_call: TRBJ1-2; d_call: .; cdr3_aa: CASSQGRANGYTF; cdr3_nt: TGTGCCAGCAGCCAGGGCAGGGCGAATGGCTACACCTTC
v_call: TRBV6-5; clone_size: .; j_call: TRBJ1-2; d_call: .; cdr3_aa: CASSRGGLGYGYTF; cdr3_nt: TGTGCCAGCAGTAGGGGGGGGCTTGGCTATGGCTACACCTTC
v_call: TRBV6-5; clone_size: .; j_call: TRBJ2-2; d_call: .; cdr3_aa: CAAAGNTGELFF; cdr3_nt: TGTGCCGCAGCGGGGAACACCGGGGAGCTGTTTTTT
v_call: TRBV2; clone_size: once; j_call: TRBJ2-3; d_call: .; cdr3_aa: CASNRVDTQYF; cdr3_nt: TGTGCCAGCAACAGGGTAGATACGCAGTATTTT
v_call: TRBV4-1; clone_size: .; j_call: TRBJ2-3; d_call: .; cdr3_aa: CASSQDPYTDTQYF; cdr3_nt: TGCGCCAGCAGCCAAGATCCGTACACGGATACGCAGTATTTT
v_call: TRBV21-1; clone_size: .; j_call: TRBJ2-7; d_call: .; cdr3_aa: CASRDISYEQYF; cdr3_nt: TGTGCCAGCAGGGACATTTCCTACGAGCAGTACTTC
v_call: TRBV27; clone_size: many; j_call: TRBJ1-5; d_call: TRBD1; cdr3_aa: CASGTGTGEPQHF; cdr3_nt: TGTGCCAGCGGAACAGGGACAGGGGAGCCCCAGCATTTT
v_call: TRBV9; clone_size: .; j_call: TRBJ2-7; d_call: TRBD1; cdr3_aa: CASSVGVGQGFYEQYF; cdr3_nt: TGTGCCAGCAGCGTAGGAGTGGGACAGGGGTTCTACGAGCAGTACTTC
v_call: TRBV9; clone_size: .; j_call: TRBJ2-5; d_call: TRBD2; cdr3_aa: CASSVGGGAGETQYF; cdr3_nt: TGTGCCAGCAGCGTCGGCGGGGGGGCCGGAGAGACCCAGTACTTC
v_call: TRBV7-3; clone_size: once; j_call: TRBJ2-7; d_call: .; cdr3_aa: CASSSRGGEQYF; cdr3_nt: TGTGCCAGCAGCTCTAGGGGAGGCGAGCAGTACTTC
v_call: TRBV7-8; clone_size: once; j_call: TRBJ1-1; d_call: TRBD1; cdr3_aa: CASSYDRDTEAFF; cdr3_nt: TGTGCCAGCAGCTACGACAGGGACACTGAAGCTTTCTTT
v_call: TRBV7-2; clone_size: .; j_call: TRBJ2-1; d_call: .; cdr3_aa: CASSSVGGFYNEQFF; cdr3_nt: TGTGCCAGCAGCTCAGTGGGGGGTTTCTACAATGAGCAGTTCTTC
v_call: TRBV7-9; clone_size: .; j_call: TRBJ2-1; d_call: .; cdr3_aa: CASSLVLGRGRNEQFF; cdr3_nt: TGTGCCAGCAGCTTAGTTCTTGGCAGGGGCCGCAATGAGCAGTTCTTC
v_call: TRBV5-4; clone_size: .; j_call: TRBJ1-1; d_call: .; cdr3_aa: CASSFSQGYTEAFF; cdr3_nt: TGTGCCAGCAGTTTTAGTCAGGGGTACACTGAAGCTTTCTTT
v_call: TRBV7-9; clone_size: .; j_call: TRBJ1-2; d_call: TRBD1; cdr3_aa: CASSWRGREGGYTF; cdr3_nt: TGTGCCAGCAGCTGGAGGGGGCGCGAGGGTGGCTACACCTTC
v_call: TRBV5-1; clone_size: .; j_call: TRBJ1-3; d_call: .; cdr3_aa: CASSLEVRAAGNTIYF; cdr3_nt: TGCGCCAGCAGCTTGGAAGTCAGGGCCGCCGGAAACACCATATATTTT
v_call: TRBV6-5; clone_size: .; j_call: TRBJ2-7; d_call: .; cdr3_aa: CASSYSRQAYEQYF; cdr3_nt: TGTGCCAGCAGTTACTCAAGACAGGCCTACGAGCAGTACTTC
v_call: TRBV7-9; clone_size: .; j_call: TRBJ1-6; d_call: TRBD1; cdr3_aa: CASSLDGAGGSRYNSPLHF; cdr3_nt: TGTGCCAGCAGCTTAGATGGGGCAGGGGGCAGCCGATATAATTCACCCCTCCACTTT